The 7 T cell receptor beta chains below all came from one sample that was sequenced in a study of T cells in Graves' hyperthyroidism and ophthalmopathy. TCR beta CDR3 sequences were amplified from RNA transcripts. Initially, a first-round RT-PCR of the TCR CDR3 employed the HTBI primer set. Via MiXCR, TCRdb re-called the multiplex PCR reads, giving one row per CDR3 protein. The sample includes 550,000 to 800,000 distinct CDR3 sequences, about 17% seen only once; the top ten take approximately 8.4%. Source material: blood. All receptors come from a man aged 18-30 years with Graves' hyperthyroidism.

The CDR3 region is CASSSWDFSKYQETQYF. The CDR3, as DNA: TGTGCCAGCAGTTCTTGGGACTTTTCAAAGTACCAAGAGACCCAGTACTTC. The chain couples TRBV6-5 to TRBJ2-5; D may be TRBD2 (6 bases). V was shortened by 4 bases and J by 0 bases, with 18 bases between the two germline ends. The CDR3 spans 17 residues. Germline CDR1 and CDR2: MNHEY and SVGAGI.

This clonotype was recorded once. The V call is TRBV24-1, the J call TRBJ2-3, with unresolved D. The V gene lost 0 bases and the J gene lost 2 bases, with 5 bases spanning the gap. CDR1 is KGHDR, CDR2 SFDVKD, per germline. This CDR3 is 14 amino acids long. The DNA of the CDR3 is TGTGCCACCAGTGATTTGTTGAACACAGATACGCAGTATTTT. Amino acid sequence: CATSDLLNTDTQYF.

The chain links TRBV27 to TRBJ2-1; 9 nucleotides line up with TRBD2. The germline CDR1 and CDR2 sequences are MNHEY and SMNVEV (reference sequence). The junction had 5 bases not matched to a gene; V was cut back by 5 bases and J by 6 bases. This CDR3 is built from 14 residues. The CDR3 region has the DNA TGTGCCAGCAGTATAGCGGGAGTCGTCAATGAGCAGTTCTTC. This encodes CASSIAGVVNEQFF.

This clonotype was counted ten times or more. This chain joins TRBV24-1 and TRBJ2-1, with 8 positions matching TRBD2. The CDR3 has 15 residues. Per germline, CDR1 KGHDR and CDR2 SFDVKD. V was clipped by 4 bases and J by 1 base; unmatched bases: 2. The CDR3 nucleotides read TGTGCCACCAGTGAGAGCGGGGGATCCTACAATGAGCAGTTCTTC. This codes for CATSESGGSYNEQFF.

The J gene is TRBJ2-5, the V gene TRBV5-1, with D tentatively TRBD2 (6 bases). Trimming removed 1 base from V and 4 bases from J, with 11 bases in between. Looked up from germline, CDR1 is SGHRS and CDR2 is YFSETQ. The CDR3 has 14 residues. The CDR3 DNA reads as TGCGCCAGCAGCTTGTCCTACGGGGGAGAGACCCAGTACTTC. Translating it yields CASSLSYGGETQYF.

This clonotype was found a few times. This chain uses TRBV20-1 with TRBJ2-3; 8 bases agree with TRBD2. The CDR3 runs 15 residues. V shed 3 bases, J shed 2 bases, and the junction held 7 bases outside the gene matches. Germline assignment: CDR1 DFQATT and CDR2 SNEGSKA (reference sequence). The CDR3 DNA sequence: TGCAGTGCTAGCCTTATAGCGGGAATCACAGATACGCAGTATTTT. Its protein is CSASLIAGITDTQYF.

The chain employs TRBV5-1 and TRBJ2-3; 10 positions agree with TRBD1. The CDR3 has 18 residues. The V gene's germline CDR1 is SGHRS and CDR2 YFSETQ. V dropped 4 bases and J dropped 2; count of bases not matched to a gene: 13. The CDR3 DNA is TGCGCCAGCAGCCCGACAGGGGGCTTAGCGGATAACACAGATACGCAGTATTTT. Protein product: CASSPTGGLADNTDTQYF.